The subject of this entry is one TCR beta chain. The data are from a study of blood T cell repertoires in COVID-19. TCRdb's copy holds only in-frame clones and misses some; the assay was immunoSEQ multiplex PCR. The data show more than 95,000 clones, roughly 74% seen once. This TCR came from an older man with COVID-19, enrolled during active disease. Sequencing was performed on peripheral blood.

CDR3 nucleotides: TGTGCCAGCTCACCCTTGGCGGGCGTTTTGCCCACTGAAGCTTTCTTT. Residues: CASSPLAGVLPTEAFF. V gene TRBV18 combines with J gene TRBJ1-1, with D unclear. Germline CDR1 reads KGHSH; CDR2 reads LQKENI. There are 16 residues in the CDR3. V lost 3 bases and J lost 4, with 18 bases in between.